The entry below describes one T cell receptor (beta chain). Its antigen remains unidentified. The data were taken from a study of OX40 agonist ivuxolimab in advanced cancers. The wider study: Ivuxolimab is an agonistic anti-OX40 (CD134) antibody, and patients were treated with it. Findings of the study overall: Among the least clonally expanded were partial responders at 0.1-3.0 mg/kg. Blood T cells, both CD4+ and CD8+, expanded clonally by week 6 at 0.1 to 3.0 mg/kg.

The V end was cut by 5 bases, the J end by 2 bases, with 10 bases between. Germline V gene data show CDR1 as MNHNS and CDR2 as SASEGT. CDR3 size: 13 residues. Produced via immunoSEQ multiplex PCR; TCRdb's table is partial and in-frame only. This table holds tens of thousands of clones, roughly 90% found once. This TCR came from an adult with an advanced solid tumor such as melanoma, head and neck, liver or kidney cancer. The gene calls are TRBV6-1 and TRBJ2-7, with D unclear. The sequenced sample was CD4+ or CD8+ T cells sorted from blood, obtained in a trial of the OX40 agonist ivuxolimab. In nucleotides, the CDR3 is TGTGCCAGCAGTTATGATACGCCCTACGAGCAGTACTTC. It translates to CASSYDTPYEQYF.